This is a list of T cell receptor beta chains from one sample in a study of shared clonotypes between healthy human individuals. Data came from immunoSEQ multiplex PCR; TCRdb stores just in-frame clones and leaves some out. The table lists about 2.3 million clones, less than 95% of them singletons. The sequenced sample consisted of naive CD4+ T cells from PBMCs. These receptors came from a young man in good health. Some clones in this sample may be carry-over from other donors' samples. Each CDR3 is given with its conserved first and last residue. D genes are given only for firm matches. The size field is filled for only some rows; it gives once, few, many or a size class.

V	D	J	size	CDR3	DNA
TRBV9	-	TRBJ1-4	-	CASSRGGATNEKLFF	TGTGCCAGCAGCAGGGGGGGAGCAACTAATGAAAAACTGTTTTTT
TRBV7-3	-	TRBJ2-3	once	CASSSSRGHRDTQYF	TGTGCCAGCAGCTCCTCCCGTGGACACAGAGATACGCAGTATTTT
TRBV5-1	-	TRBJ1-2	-	CASSLDRMGEGYTF	TGCGCCAGCAGCCTCGATCGAATGGGGGAGGGCTACACCTTC
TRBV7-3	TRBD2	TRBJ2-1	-	CASSPGLAAYNEQFF	TGTGCCAGCAGCCCAGGACTAGCGGCCTACAATGAGCAGTTCTTC
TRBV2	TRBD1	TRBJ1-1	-	CASSLYQGAMNTEAFF	TGTGCCAGCAGCCTATATCAGGGGGCTATGAACACTGAAGCTTTCTTT
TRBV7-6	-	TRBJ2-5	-	CASSLTAGIETQYF	TGTGCCAGCAGCTTGACGGCGGGGATAGAGACCCAGTACTTC
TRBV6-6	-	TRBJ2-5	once	CASRTRGVEETQYF	TGTGCCAGCAGAACCCGCGGGGTGGAGGAGACCCAGTACTTC
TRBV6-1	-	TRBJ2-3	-	CASSEFGGLDTQYF	TGTGCCAGCAGCGAATTCGGGGGACTCGATACGCAGTATTTT
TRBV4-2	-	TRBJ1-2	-	CASSQGLRRGANYGYTF	TGTGCCAGCAGCCAGGGCTTGAGAAGGGGAGCTAACTATGGCTACACCTTC
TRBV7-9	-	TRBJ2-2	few	CASSLETTGELFF	TGTGCCAGCAGCTTAGAGACCACCGGGGAGCTGTTTTTT
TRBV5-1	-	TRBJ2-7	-	CASSLSSGSYEQYF	TGCGCCAGCAGCTTAAGTAGCGGATCCTACGAGCAGTACTTC
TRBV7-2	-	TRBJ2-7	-	CASSLARTAYEQYF	TGTGCCAGCAGCTTAGCCCGGACAGCATACGAGCAGTACTTC
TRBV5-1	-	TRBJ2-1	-	CASSPDYYNEQFF	TGCGCCAGCAGCCCGGACTACTACAATGAGCAGTTCTTC
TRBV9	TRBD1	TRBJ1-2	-	CASSVGQGGYGYTF	TGTGCCAGCAGCGTAGGACAGGGGGGGTATGGCTACACCTTC
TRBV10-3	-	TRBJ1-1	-	CAIRGRAVDTEAFF	TGTGCCATCCGGGGCAGGGCAGTTGACACTGAAGCTTTCTTT
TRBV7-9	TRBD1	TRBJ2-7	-	CASSRGQGPYEQYF	TGTGCCAGCAGCCGGGGACAGGGTCCCTACGAGCAGTACTTC
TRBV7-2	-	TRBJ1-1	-	CASSFGSLNTEAFF	TGTGCCAGCAGCTTTGGCAGCTTGAACACTGAAGCTTTCTTT
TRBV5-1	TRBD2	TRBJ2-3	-	CASSLVPAGADTQYF	TGCGCCAGCAGCTTGGTACCAGCGGGAGCGGATACGCAGTATTTT
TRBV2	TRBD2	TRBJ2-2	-	CASSTFSGSGGGELFF	TGTGCCAGCAGTACTTTTAGCGGCTCGGGGGGCGGGGAGCTGTTTTTT
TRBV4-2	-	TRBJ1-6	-	CASSQDSAAARDNSPLHF	TGTGCCAGCAGCCAAGATAGCGCAGCAGCCCGGGATAATTCACCCCTCCACTTT
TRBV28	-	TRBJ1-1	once	CASSLSTGRGAEAFF	TGTGCCAGCAGTTTAAGTACAGGGAGAGGGGCTGAAGCTTTCTTT
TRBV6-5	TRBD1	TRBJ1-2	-	CAIYKGGHYGYTF	TGTGCCATCTACAAAGGGGGCCACTATGGCTACACCTTC
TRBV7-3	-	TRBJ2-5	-	CASSLGSARGAGETQYF	TGTGCCAGCAGCTTGGGCTCCGCTCGCGGGGCGGGGGAGACCCAGTACTTC
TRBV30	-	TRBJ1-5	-	CASGPSNQPQHF	TGTGCCTCCGGGCCCAGCAATCAGCCCCAGCATTTT
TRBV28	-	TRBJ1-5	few	CASLEYSNQPQHF	TGTGCCAGCCTCGAGTATAGCAATCAGCCCCAGCATTTT
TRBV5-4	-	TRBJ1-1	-	CASSRTVMNTEAFF	TGTGCCAGCAGCCGGACAGTTATGAACACTGAAGCTTTCTTT
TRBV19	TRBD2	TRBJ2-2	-	CASRSPGGTGELFF	TGTGCCAGTAGGAGCCCGGGGGGCACCGGGGAGCTGTTTTTT
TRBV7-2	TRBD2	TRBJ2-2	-	CASSLQRELVTGELFF	TGTGCCAGCAGCTTACAGCGGGAGCTGGTCACCGGGGAGCTGTTTTTT
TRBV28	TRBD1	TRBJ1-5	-	CASSLSFRGLQPQHF	TGTGCCAGCAGTTTATCCTTTAGGGGGCTTCAGCCCCAGCATTTT
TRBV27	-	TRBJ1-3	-	CATRGRGVSGNTIYF	TGTGCCACCCGGGGGCGCGGGGTTTCTGGAAACACCATATATTTT
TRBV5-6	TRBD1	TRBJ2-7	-	CASTEGTAPSYEQYF	TGTGCCAGCACCGAGGGGACAGCACCTTCCTACGAGCAGTACTTC
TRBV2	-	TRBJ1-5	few	CASSGDLNQPQHF	TGTGCCAGCAGTGGGGACCTCAATCAGCCCCAGCATTTT
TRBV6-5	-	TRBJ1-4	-	CASSGDGRNEKLFF	TGTGCCAGCAGTGGGGACGGGAGAAATGAAAAACTGTTTTTT
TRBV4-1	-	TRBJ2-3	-	CASSRAREVRPDTQYF	TGCGCCAGCAGCCGCGCCCGAGAGGTCAGGCCAGATACGCAGTATTTT
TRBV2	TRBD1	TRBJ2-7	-	CASISRDRAYEQYF	TGTGCCAGCATCAGCCGGGACAGGGCGTACGAGCAGTACTTC